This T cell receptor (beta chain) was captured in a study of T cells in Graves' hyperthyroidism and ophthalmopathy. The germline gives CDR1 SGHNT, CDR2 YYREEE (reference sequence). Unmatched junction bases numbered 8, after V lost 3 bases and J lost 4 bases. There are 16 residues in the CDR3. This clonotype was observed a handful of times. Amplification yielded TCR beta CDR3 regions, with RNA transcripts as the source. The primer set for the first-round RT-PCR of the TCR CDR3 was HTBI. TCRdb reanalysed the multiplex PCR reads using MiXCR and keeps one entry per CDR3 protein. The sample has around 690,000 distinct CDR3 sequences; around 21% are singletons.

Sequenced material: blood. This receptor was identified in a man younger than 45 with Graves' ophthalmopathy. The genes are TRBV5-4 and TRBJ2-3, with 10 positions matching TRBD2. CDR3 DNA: TGTGCCAGCAGCTGGACTAGCGGATATCAGGCAGATACGCAGTATTTT. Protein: CASSWTSGYQADTQYF.